What follows is one T cell receptor (beta chain) and its context. Its antigen is as yet unknown. V was trimmed by 6 bases and J by 3 bases, leaving 5 bases between them. From germline, CDR1 is SNHLY and CDR2 FYNNEI. This CDR3 is built from 12 residues. The data were taken from a study of cytomegalovirus exposure and HLA in healthy donors. Use of 60 Vbeta and 13 Jbeta primers characterized the PCR. Assay: immunoSEQ multiplex PCR; the TCRdb copy retains only in-frame clones and omits some. Here the sample spans under 200,000 clones, roughly 90% being singletons. Study findings and constraints: Many donors carried some public TCRs, although rarity characterized most TCR sequences. The study designated 160 or so TCR beta chains cytomegalovirus-associated. Apart from CMV serostatus, no immune exposure information was available.

This receptor was obtained from a boy between 2 and 10 years old in good health and CMV-seronegative. Sequences were obtained from PBMCs. The chain joins TRBV2 to TRBJ2-2; no clear D. CDR3: CASSSYTGELFF. DNA of the CDR3: TGTGCCAGCAGCAGTTACACCGGGGAGCTGTTTTTT. Full variable domain (missing parts from reference TRBV2 and TRBJ2-2): EPEVTQTPSHQVTQMGQEVILRCVPISNHLYFYWYRQILGQKVEFLVSFYNNEISEKSEIFDDQFSVERPDGSNFTLKIRSTKLEDSAMYFCASSSYTGELFFGEGSRLTVL.